A single T cell receptor (beta chain) is shown here with its context. What this receptor recognizes is not known. The junction shows a germline mismatch at one end, possibly a read error. This sample stems from a study of control samples from healthy donors and cancer patients (dated by TCRdb to the early 2020s). The germline V gene (reference sequence) provides CDR1 SSHAT and CDR2 FNYEAQ. The CDR3 has 16 amino acids, counting the end cysteine and phenylalanine. The retained sequence is limited to the CDR3, 48 bases, with the frame set at the first base. Library creation used the immunoSEQ multiplex PCR assay. Here the immuneACCESS table is served through TCRdb, limited to in-frame sequences with V and J called. Missing clones are a known gap in these copies; in checked studies unresolved V genes cover under half, and the rest lacks a known reason. The table for this sample lists 160,000 or so clones; 93% of them were counted only once. Jointly, the top ten make up under 2.5% of the sample.

The source is a man aged 50 to 60 in good health. The specimen was blood. The sequence joins TRBV7-7 to TRBJ2-2; 6 matching bases give a weak D call of TRBD2. The CDR3 is CASSQGVLGAGGELFF. The DNA sequence is TGTGCTAGCAGCCAAGGGGTGCTAGGAGCGGGCGGGGAGCTGTTTTTT.